This T cell receptor beta chain stems from a study of cytomegalovirus exposure and HLA in healthy donors. Findings of the study overall: Several V segments, TRBV6-2 and TRBV6-3 among them, could not be told apart and were dropped. Rare sequences made up most TCRs, while some public TCRs were found in many donors. Later analysis found that TCR beta chains associated with HLA were more clonally expanded than other, equally common chains. V- and J-gene trimming in TCR beta was tied to a missense DCLRE1C variant by an analysis performed later.

CDR1 is SGHVS, CDR2 FNYEAQ, per germline. The CDR3 has 14 amino acids. J gave up 6 bases and V 6 bases, and 5 bases lay outside the gene matches. As concerns this clone: No antigen is known for it.

The PCR had 60 Vbeta and 13 Jbeta primers. Repertoires were generated with immunoSEQ multiplex PCR, while TCRdb's copy carries only in-frame clones and drops some. The data hold 150,000 to 200,000 clones, with about 88% observed a single time. Sequencing was done on a sample of PBMCs. The V call is TRBV7-6, the J call TRBJ2-3, with 11 nucleotides matching TRBD2. The sequence was obtained from a woman younger than 30 in good health and CMV-seronegative. CDR3 sequence reads: CASRQTSGTDTQYF. CDR3 bases: TGTGCCAGCAGGCAGACTAGCGGGACTGATACGCAGTATTTT.